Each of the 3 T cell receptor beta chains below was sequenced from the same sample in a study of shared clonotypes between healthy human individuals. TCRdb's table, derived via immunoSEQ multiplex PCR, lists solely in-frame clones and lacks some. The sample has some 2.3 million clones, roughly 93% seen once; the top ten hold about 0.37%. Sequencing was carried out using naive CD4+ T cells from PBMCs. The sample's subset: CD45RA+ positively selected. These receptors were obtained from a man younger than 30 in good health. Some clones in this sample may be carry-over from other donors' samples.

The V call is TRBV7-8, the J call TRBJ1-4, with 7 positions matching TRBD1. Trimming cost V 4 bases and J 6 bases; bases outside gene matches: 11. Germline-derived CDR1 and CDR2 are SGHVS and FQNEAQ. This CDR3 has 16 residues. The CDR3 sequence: CASSSPLTGEDEKLFF. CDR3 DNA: TGTGCCAGCAGCTCCCCCCTTACAGGGGAGGATGAAAAACTGTTTTTT.

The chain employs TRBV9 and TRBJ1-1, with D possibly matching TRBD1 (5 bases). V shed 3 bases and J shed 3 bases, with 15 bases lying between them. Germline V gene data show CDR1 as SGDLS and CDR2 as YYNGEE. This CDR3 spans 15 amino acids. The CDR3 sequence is CASSAHTWGYTEAFF. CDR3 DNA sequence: TGTGCCAGCAGCGCCCACACCTGGGGGTACACTGAAGCTTTCTTT.

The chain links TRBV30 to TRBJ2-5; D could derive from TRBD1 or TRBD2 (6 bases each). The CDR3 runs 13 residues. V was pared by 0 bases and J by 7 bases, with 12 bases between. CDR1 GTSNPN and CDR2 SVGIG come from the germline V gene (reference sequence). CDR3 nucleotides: TGTGCCTGGAGTGTAACGGGGGCTGGGACCCAGTACTTC. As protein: CAWSVTGAGTQYF.